These 4 T cell receptor beta chains share one sample of origin, sequenced in a study of T-cell reconstitution after alpha-beta-depleted transplantation in children. During its preparation, the TCRbeta library received unique molecular identifiers. In TCRdb, the PCR reads were re-called with MiXCR into one record per CDR3 protein. Of fewer than 550,000 distinct CDR3 sequences detected, over 9.5% appear once; the ten largest clones hold roughly 2.1%. The input for sequencing was PBMCs, taken before TCRalphabeta/CD19-depleted stem cell transplant. The receptors were gathered from a child aged 2 to 10 with inherited bone marrow failure, due to receive a stem cell transplant.

The rearrangement links TRBV5-1 to TRBJ2-7; D possibly matches TRBD1 or TRBD2 (5 bases each). Deletions cut 0 bases from V and 2 bases from J, with 15 bases between. Germline V gene sequence: CDR1 SGHRS, CDR2 YFSETQ. CDR3 length: 16 amino acids. The CDR3 loop is CASSLAAGRDAYEQYF. As DNA, the CDR3 is TGCGCCAGCAGCTTGGCCGCTGGCAGGGACGCCTACGAGCAGTACTTC. Using reference TRBV5-1 and TRBJ2-7 for the parts outside the CDR3, the full variable domain is KAGVTQTPRYLIKTRGQQVTLSCSPISGHRSVSWYQQTPGQGLQFLFEYFSETQRNKGNFPGRFSGRQFSNSRSEMNVSTLELGDSALYLCASSLAAGRDAYEQYFGPGTRLTVT.

This clonotype was seen ten or more times. The gene calls are TRBV11-2 and TRBJ2-3, with TRBD2 identical over 7 bases. CDR1 and CDR2 from the germline V gene are SGHAT and FQNNGV. With V trimmed by 3 bases and J by 0 bases, 9 bases remained unmatched. CDR3 length: 17 amino acids. This CDR3 reads CASSFLAGEWSTDTQYF. CDR3 sequence (DNA): TGTGCCAGCAGCTTTCTCGCGGGAGAATGGAGCACAGATACGCAGTATTTT.

This clonotype showed up many times. The chain couples TRBV12-3 or TRBV12-4 to TRBJ2-1; 8 bases agree with TRBD2. Trimming removed 6 bases from V and 0 bases from J; junction bases left unmatched: 7. This CDR3 is built from 16 residues. As DNA, the CDR3 is TGTGCCAGCAGGGCTAGCGGGTTGGGCTCCTACAATGAGCAGTTCTTC. As protein: CASRASGLGSYNEQFF.

This clonotype was observed many times. The gene calls are TRBV10-1 and TRBJ2-1; 8 positions match TRBD2. The CDR3 has 15 amino acids. V lost 4 bases, J lost 2 bases, and 4 bases stayed unmatched. Germline-derived CDR1 and CDR2 are WNHNN and SYGVQD (reference sequence). CDR3 protein: CASSVTSGPYNEQFF. CDR3 bases: TGCGCCAGCAGTGTCACTAGCGGACCCTACAATGAGCAGTTCTTC.